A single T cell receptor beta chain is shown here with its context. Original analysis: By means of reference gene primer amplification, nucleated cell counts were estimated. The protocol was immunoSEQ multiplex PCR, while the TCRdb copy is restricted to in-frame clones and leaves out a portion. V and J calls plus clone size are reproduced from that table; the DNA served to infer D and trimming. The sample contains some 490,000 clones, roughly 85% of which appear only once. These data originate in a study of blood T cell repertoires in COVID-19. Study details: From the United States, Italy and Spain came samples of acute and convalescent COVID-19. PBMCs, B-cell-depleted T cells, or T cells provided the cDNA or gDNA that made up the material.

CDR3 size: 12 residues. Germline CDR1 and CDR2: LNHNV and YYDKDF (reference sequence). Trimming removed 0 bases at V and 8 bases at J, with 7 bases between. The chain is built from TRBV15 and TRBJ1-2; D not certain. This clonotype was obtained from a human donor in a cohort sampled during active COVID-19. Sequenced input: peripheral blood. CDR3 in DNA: TGTGCCACCAGCAGAGATCGGTTGGGCTACACCTTC. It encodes CATSRDRLGYTF.